Below, 20 T cell receptor beta chains from the same sample are listed, as sequenced in a study of CD8+ T cells in alopecia areata. Indicated treatment: oral pan-JAK inhibitor, 5-10 mg twice daily. As the sequencing template, cDNA was produced by extracting RNA and reverse transcribing it. The assay was immunoSEQ multiplex PCR, and TCRdb's table has in-frame clones only and misses some. The data show some 200,000 clones, more than 45% seen once. Sequenced material: CD4+ T cells sorted from blood, taken at week 4, from a patient treated with tofacitinib. The receptor set was obtained from a human donor with alopecia areata.

The chain recombines TRBV30 with TRBJ2-2; D might be TRBD1 (6 bases). Trimming pared 4 bases from V and 4 bases from J, leaving 16 bases between. Germline loops: CDR1 GTSNPN, CDR2 SVGIG (reference sequence). The CDR3 has 15 residues. The CDR3 DNA is TGTGCCTGGACCATACAGGGATTGGGCACCGGGGAGCTGTTTTTT. It is translated as CAWTIQGLGTGELFF.

The V call is TRBV9, the J call TRBJ1-1; weak D call: TRBD1 (5 bases). Trimming pared 3 bases from V and 1 base from J, leaving 7 bases between. From germline, CDR1 is SGDLS and CDR2 YYNGEE. The CDR3 extends over 13 amino acids. The chain's CDR3 is CASSATGNTEAFF. The CDR3 DNA is TGTGCCAGCAGCGCCACAGGGAACACTGAAGCTTTCTTT.

As DNA, the CDR3 is TGTGCCAGCAGGATGGGACAGGGCAACACTGAAGCTTTCTTT. It is translated as CASRMGQGNTEAFF. The chain links TRBV6-6 to TRBJ1-1; TRBD1 matches 9 bases. The V gene's germline CDR1 is MNHNY and CDR2 SVGAGI (reference sequence). The CDR3 length is 14 residues. The ends lost 6 bases at V and 2 bases at J; junction bases unmatched: 4.

V is TRBV6-5 and J is TRBJ2-3; TRBD1 might be the D (5 bases). Germline CDR1 reads MNHEY; CDR2 reads SVGAGI. Deletions cut 6 bases from V and 1 base from J, with 14 bases between. CDR3 length: 15 amino acids. In DNA form, the CDR3 reads TGTGCCAGCAGCTTCGGACACCCTCGCACAGATACGCAGTATTTT. Its protein is CASSFGHPRTDTQYF.

V is TRBV14 and J is TRBJ2-2; tentative D call: TRBD2 (5 bases). The germline V gene has CDR1 SGHDN and CDR2 FVKESK. The germline V and J ends were trimmed by 1 base and 6 bases, with 9 bases remaining between them. The CDR3 runs 14 residues. DNA of the CDR3: TGTGCCAGCAGCCAAGTAACGGGGTCCGGGGAGCTGTTTTTT. Encoded protein: CASSQVTGSGELFF.

This clone was recorded a few times. The rearrangement links TRBV9 to TRBJ2-3; possibly TRBD2 for D (5 bases). Trimming stripped 3 bases from V and 1 base from J, with 15 bases between. The CDR3 consists of 16 residues. CDR1 is SGDLS and CDR2 is YYNGEE in the germline V gene. The CDR3 reads CASSAMSGDRTDTQYF. CDR3 DNA sequence: TGTGCCAGCAGCGCCATGAGCGGAGATCGCACAGATACGCAGTATTTT.

The chain combines TRBV15 with TRBJ1-1, with D hard to call. CDR1 and CDR2 from the germline V gene are LNHNV and YYDKDF (reference sequence). Deletions cut 0 bases from V and 7 bases from J, with 12 bases between. The CDR3 consists of 14 residues. CDR3 region: CATSRDKSWGEAFF. The CDR3 DNA is TGTGCCACCAGCAGAGATAAGTCGTGGGGTGAAGCTTTCTTT.

The chain uses TRBV7-2 and TRBJ2-2; tentative D call: TRBD2 (5 bases). Trimming pared 2 bases from V and 7 bases from J, leaving 11 bases between. Germline V CDR1 and CDR2: SGHTA, FQGNSA. This CDR3 region has 14 residues. DNA for the CDR3: TGTGCCAGCAGCTTAACACTAGGGAACGGGGAGCTGTTTTTT. It encodes CASSLTLGNGELFF.

The chain is built from TRBV25-1 and TRBJ1-5; D is undetermined. The V gene lost 6 bases and the J gene lost 0 bases, with 9 bases spanning the gap. The CDR3 sequence is 14 residues long. Germline V gene data show CDR1 as MGHDK and CDR2 as SYGVNS. CDR3 bases: TGTGCCAGCAGCAGAGGTCATAGCAATCAGCCCCAGCATTTT. This encodes CASSRGHSNQPQHF.

This clone was observed a handful of times. The chain recombines TRBV6-6 with TRBJ2-7; D perhaps matches TRBD1 (6 bases). Germline CDR1 is MNHNY and CDR2 is SVGAGI (reference sequence). This CDR3 spans 13 amino acids. V lost 5 bases, J lost 4 bases, and 12 bases lay in between. In nucleotides, the CDR3 is TGTGCCAGCAGTGGGGGCGTCAGATACGAGCAGTACTTC. As protein: CASSGGVRYEQYF.

The CDR3 DNA sequence: TGTGCCAGTAGTATCGAGACAGGCCACTCTGGGGCCAACGTCCTGACTTTC. As protein: CASSIETGHSGANVLTF. The chain joins TRBV19 to TRBJ2-6, with D perhaps TRBD1 (6 bases). CDR1 is LNHDA, CDR2 SQIVND, per germline (reference sequence). The V and J ends lost 3 bases and 0 bases respectively, with 12 bases between them. CDR3 length equals 17 residues.

This clone came up a few times. The J gene is TRBJ2-4, the V gene TRBV7-4, with D possibly TRBD1 on 6 matching bases. Germline V gene data show CDR1 as SGHVT and CDR2 as SQSDAQ. V dropped 1 base and J dropped 3 bases, with 10 bases sitting between them. The length of the CDR3 is 15 residues. The CDR3 loop reads CASSLGQVDKNIQYF. The CDR3, as DNA: TGTGCCAGCAGCTTAGGACAGGTGGACAAAAACATTCAGTACTTC.

The chain uses TRBV6-1 and TRBJ1-1; no definite D call. CDR1 is MNHNS, CDR2 SASEGT, per germline. Trimming pared 8 bases from V and 1 base from J, leaving 2 bases between. The CDR3 has 10 amino acids. DNA for the CDR3: TGTGCCAGCGCGAACACTGAAGCTTTCTTT. Its protein product is CASANTEAFF.

The rearrangement joins TRBV30 to TRBJ2-2; tentative D call: TRBD1 (6 bases). V lost 3 bases, J lost 1 base, and 12 bases lay in between. The CDR3 is 15 amino acids. The germline CDR1 and CDR2 sequences are GTSNPN and SVGIG (reference sequence). The CDR3 reads CAWRNRGGNTGELFF. CDR3 coding DNA: TGTGCCTGGAGGAATAGAGGGGGGAACACCGGGGAGCTGTTTTTT.

The CDR3 protein is CATSTAQGDTQYF. Here the CDR3 DNA reads TGTGCCACCAGCACCGCCCAGGGGGATACGCAGTATTTT. This chain joins TRBV15 and TRBJ2-3, with D possibly being TRBD1 (6 bases). CDR1 and CDR2 from the germline V gene are LNHNV and YYDKDF (reference sequence). This CDR3 comprises 13 residues. Trimming removed 4 bases from V and 6 bases from J, with 11 bases in between.

This clone was counted at least ten times. This chain joins TRBV2 and TRBJ2-3, with D maybe TRBD2 (5 bases). The CDR3 is 14 residues long. The germline gives CDR1 SNHLY, CDR2 FYNNEI. Trimming removed 7 bases from V and 0 bases from J, with 11 bases in between. The CDR3 sequence is CASNRADSTDTQYF. Written as DNA, the CDR3 is TGTGCCAGCAATCGAGCGGACAGCACAGATACGCAGTATTTT.

V usage is TRBV7-6 and J usage is TRBJ2-1; TRBD2 matches 8 bases. V trimming: 0 bases; J trimming: 8 bases; junction bases outside the gene matches: 9. Germline V gene sequence: CDR1 SGHVS, CDR2 FNYEAQ. The CDR3 has 16 amino acids. CDR3 sequence reads: CASSLAPGLAFYEQFF. The CDR3 coding sequence is TGTGCCAGCAGCTTAGCTCCAGGACTAGCTTTCTATGAGCAGTTCTTC.

The V gene is TRBV19, the J gene TRBJ2-3, with a tentative D call TRBD1 (7 bases). CDR3 size: 14 residues. Trimming removed 10 bases from V and 3 bases from J, with 17 bases in between. Germline CDR1 and CDR2: LNHDA and SQIVND (reference sequence). CDR3: CATRNRGGTDTQYF. The CDR3 DNA follows: TGTGCCACAAGAAACAGGGGAGGAACAGATACGCAGTATTTT.

This chain joins TRBV20-1 and TRBJ1-2; D ambiguous. The CDR3 is 11 residues long. Germline assignment: CDR1 DFQATT and CDR2 SNEGSKA (reference sequence). The ends were cut back, 4 bases at V and 5 bases at J, with 8 bases in the middle. CDR3 sequence: CSATGSYGYTF. The CDR3 nucleotides are TGCAGTGCTACCGGGTCTTATGGCTACACCTTC.

The rearrangement uses TRBV2 and TRBJ2-7; D remains unclear. Germline CDR1 SNHLY, CDR2 FYNNEI. This CDR3 has 12 residues. The V end was cut by 2 bases, the J end by 4 bases, with 6 bases between. The CDR3 DNA sequence: TGTGCCAGCAGTGAATCCCAGTACGAGCAGTACTTC. It encodes CASSESQYEQYF.